This T cell receptor beta chain is from a study of blood T cells in healthy people across ages. This clonotype has only a few counts. With a J-beta primer mix and a sample-barcoded 5' primer, a second PCR ran 7 to 11 cycles. CDR3-containing paired-end reads numbered at least 2.5 million in each sample. Each CDR3 protein is one row after TCRdb ran MiXCR on the 5' RACE reads. This table holds fewer than 700,000 distinct CDR3 sequences, about 43% found once. Germline loops: CDR1 SNHLY, CDR2 FYNNEI. This CDR3 is 18 amino acids long. The chain uses TRBV2 and TRBJ2-4; the match to TRBD2 covers 15 bases. The end of the DNA fits TRBJ2-7 better, so the J call may be wrong. The clonotype was recovered from a man older than 75 in good health. Source material: blood. The CDR3 is CASSALPGLAGGTYEQYF. The CDR3 region has the DNA TGTGCCAGCAGTGCCCTTCCGGGACTAGCGGGAGGAACCTACGAGCAGTACTTC.